The clone carrying this T cell receptor (beta chain) was found a few times. Its antigen is as yet unknown. V lost 8 bases and J 5 bases, leaving 20 bases between the germline ends. CDR1 is MNHEY and CDR2 is SVGAGI in the germline V gene. The CDR3 sequence is 15 residues long. Each CDR3 protein gets one entry after TCRdb re-called the 5' RACE reads with MiXCR. The profile shows some 1,600,000 distinct CDR3 sequences, roughly a third of them singletons. The data were taken from a study of identical twins. Study findings and constraints: The same donors were not followed; conclusions instead depended on cross-sectional statistical analysis.

There were only healthy Caucasians among the donors. This chain links TRBV6-5 with TRBJ2-3; D gene ambiguous. This receptor was identified in a newborn girl in good health. Sequencing was performed on cord blood. In nucleotides, the CDR3 is TGTGCCAGCCCCTTGAACTCGTACTTAGAAGATACGCAGTATTTT. It encodes CASPLNSYLEDTQYF.